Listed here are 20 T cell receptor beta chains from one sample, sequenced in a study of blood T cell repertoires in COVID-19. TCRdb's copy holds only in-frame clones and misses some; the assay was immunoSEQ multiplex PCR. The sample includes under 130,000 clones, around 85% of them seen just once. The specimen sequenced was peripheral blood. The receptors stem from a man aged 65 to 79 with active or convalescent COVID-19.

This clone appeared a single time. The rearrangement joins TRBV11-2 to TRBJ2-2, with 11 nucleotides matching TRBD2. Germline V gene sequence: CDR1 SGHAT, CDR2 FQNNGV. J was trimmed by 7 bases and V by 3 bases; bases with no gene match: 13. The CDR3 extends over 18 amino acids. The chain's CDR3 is CASSFSVLAGVEGGELFF. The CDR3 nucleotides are TGTGCCAGCAGCTTCAGCGTACTAGCGGGAGTGGAGGGCGGGGAGCTGTTTTTT.

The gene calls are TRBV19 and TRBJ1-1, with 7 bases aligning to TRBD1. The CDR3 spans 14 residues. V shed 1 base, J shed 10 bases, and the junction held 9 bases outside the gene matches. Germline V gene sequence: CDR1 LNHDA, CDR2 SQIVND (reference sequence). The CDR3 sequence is CASSIVGGDTRAFF. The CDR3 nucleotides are TGTGCCAGTAGTATAGTAGGGGGCGATACCCGAGCTTTCTTT.

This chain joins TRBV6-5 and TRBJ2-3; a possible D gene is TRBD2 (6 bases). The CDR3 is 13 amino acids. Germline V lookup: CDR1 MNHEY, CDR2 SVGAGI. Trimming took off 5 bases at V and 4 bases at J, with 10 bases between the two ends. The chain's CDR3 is CASSRGVSDTQYF. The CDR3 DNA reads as TGTGCCAGCAGTCGCGGGGTTTCAGATACGCAGTATTTT.

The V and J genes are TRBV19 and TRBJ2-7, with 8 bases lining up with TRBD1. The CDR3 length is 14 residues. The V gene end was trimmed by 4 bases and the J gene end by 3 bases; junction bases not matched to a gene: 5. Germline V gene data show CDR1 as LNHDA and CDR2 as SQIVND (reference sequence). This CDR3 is CASSTTGEYYEQYF. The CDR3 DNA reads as TGTGCCAGTAGTACGACAGGGGAGTACTACGAGCAGTACTTC.

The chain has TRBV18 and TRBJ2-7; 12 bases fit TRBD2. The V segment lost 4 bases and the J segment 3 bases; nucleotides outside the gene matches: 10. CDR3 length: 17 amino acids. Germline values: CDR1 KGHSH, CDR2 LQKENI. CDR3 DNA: TGTGCCAGCTCACAAACCTTGACTAGCGGGAGCCTCTACGAGCAGTACTTC. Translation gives CASSQTLTSGSLYEQYF. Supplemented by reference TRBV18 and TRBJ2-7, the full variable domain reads NAGVMQNPRHLVRRRGQEARLRCSPMKGHSHVYWYRQLPEEGLKFMVYLQKENIIDESGMPKERFSAEFPKEGPSILRIQQVVRGDSAAYFCASSQTLTSGSLYEQYFGPGTRLTVT.

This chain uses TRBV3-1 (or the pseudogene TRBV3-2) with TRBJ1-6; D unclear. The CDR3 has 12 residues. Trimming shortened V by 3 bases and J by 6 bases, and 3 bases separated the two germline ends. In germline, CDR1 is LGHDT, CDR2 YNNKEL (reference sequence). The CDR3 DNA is TGTGCCAGCAGCCACGTTAATTCACCCCTCCACTTT. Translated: CASSHVNSPLHF.

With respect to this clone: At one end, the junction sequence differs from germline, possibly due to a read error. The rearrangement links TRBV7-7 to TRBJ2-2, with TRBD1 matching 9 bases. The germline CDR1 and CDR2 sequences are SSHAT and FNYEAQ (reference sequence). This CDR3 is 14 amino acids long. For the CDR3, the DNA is TGTGCTAGCAGCACAGGGGGCGGTACCGGGGAGCTGTTTTTT. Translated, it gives CASSTGGGTGELFF.

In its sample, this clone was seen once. CDR3 bases: TGTGCCAGCAGCTTAGAGTTGGGAAAGGGGACAGATACGCAGTATTTT. It yields the protein CASSLELGKGTDTQYF. The chain carries TRBV7-9 and TRBJ2-3, with D perhaps TRBD1 (5 bases). Trimming removed 1 base from V and 3 bases from J, with 14 bases in between. CDR1 and CDR2 from the germline V gene are SEHNR and FQNEAQ (reference sequence). This CDR3 has 16 residues.

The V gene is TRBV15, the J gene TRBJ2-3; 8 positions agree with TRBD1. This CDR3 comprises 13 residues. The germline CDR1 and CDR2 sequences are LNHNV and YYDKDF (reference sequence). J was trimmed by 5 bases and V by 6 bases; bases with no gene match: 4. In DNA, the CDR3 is TGTGCCACCAGGACAGGGGCGGAAGATACGCAGTATTTT. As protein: CATRTGAEDTQYF.

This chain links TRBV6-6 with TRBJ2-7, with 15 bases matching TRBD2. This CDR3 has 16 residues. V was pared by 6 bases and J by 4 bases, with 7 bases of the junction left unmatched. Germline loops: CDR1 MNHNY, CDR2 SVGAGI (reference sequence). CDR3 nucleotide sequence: TGTGCCAGCAGCCAAGGACTAGCGGGGGGGCAGTACGAGCAGTACTTC. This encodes CASSQGLAGGQYEQYF.

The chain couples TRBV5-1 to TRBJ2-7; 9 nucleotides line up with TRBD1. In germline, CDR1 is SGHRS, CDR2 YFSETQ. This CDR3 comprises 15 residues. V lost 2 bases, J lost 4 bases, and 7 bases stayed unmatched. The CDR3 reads CASSLVNGQGYEQYF. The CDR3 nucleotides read TGCGCCAGCAGCTTAGTTAACGGACAGGGGTACGAGCAGTACTTC.

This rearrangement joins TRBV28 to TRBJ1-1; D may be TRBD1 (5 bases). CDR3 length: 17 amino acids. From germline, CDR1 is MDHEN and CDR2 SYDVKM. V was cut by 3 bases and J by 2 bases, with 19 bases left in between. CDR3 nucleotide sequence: TGTGCCAGCAGTTTTCCCCGGAGGGGCAGGGAAAACACTGAAGCTTTCTTT. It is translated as CASSFPRRGRENTEAFF.

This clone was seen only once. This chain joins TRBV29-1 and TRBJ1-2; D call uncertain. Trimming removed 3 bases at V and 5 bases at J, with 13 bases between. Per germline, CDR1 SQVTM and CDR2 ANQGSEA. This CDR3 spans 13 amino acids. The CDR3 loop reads CSVEPLLIYGYTF. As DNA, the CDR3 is TGCAGCGTTGAGCCGCTACTTATATATGGCTACACCTTC.

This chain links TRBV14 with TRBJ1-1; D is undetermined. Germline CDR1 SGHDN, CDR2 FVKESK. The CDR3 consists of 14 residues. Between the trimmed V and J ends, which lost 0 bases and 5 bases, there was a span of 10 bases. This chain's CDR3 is CASSQDLLRTEAFF. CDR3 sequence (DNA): TGTGCCAGCAGCCAAGACCTGTTACGGACTGAAGCTTTCTTT.

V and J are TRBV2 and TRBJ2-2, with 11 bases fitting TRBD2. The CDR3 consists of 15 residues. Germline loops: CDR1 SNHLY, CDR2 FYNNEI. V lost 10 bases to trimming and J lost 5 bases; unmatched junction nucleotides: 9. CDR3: CATHLSGGATGELFF. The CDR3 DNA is TGTGCCACCCATCTTAGCGGGGGGGCGACCGGGGAGCTGTTTTTT.

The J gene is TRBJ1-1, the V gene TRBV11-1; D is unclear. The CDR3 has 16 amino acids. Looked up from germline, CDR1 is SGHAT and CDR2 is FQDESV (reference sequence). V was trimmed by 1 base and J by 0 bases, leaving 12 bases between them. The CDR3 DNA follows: TGTGCCAGCAGCTTAGGGAGGGTTATCATGAACACTGAAGCTTTCTTT. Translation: CASSLGRVIMNTEAFF.

The CDR3 nucleotides read TGTGCCAGCAGCGACAGGGGTTTTTCACTTGACGCTTTCTTT. It codes for CASSDRGFSLDAFF. The rearrangement links TRBV2 to TRBJ1-1; TRBD1 aligns across 8 bases. Germline V lookup: CDR1 SNHLY, CDR2 FYNNEI. The CDR3 consists of 14 residues. V gave up 6 bases and J gave up 11 bases; unmatched junction bases: 14.

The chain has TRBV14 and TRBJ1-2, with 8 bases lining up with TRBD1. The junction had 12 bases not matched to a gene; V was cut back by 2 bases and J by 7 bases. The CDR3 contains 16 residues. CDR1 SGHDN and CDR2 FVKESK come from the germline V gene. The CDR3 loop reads CASSQYGTGAWTGYTF. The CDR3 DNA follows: TGTGCCAGCAGCCAATATGGGACAGGCGCTTGGACTGGCTACACCTTC. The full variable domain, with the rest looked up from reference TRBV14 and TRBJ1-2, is EAGVTQFPSHSVIEKGQTVTLRCDPISGHDNLYWYRRVMGKEIKFLLHFVKESKQDESGMPNNRFLAERTGGTYSTLKVQPAELEDSGVYFCASSQYGTGAWTGYTFGSGTRLTVV.

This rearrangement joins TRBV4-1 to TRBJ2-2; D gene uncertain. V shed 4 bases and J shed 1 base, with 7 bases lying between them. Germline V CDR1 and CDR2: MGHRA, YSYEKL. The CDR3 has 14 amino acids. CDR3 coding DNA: TGCGCCAGCAGCCCCCCCTTGAACACCGGGGAGCTGTTTTTT. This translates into CASSPPLNTGELFF.

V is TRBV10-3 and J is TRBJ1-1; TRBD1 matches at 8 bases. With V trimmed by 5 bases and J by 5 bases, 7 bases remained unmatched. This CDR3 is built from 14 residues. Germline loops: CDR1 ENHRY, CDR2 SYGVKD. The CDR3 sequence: CAISQGAGKTEAFF. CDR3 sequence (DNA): TGTGCCATCAGTCAGGGGGCTGGGAAGACTGAAGCTTTCTTT.